One and the same sample provided the 19 T cell receptor beta chains below, sequenced in a study of blood T cells in healthy people across ages. For the second PCR, which ran for about 6 to 11 cycles, a sample-barcoded 5' primer and a J-beta primer mix were used. Each CDR3 protein gets one entry after TCRdb re-called the 5' RACE reads with MiXCR. The sample holds about 830,000 distinct CDR3 sequences, 55% to 75% seen once. The sequencing sample was made of blood. The receptors derive from a man aged 25 to 45 in good health.

The chain is built from TRBV6-2 or TRBV6-3 and TRBJ2-1; 8 bases are a match to TRBD2. Judging by the DNA end, TRBJ2-7 fits better; the J call may be wrong. The CDR3 is 15 residues long. The V gene's germline CDR1 is MNHEY and CDR2 SVGEGT. This CDR3 is CASSTSGRSNNEQYF. CDR3 nucleotide sequence: TGTGCCAGCAGCACAAGCGGGAGATCAAACAATGAGCAGTACTTC.

This clonotype appeared a few times. The chain links TRBV7-2 to TRBJ2-6; 12 bases are a match to TRBD2. From germline, CDR1 is SGHTA and CDR2 FQGNSA. Trimming at V came to 1 base and at J to 5 bases, leaving 3 bases not matched to a gene. The CDR3 runs 17 residues. In nucleotides, the CDR3 is TGTGCCAGCAGCTTAGTGCTAGCGGGGGGGAGGGCCAACGTCCTGACTTTC. Translated, it gives CASSLVLAGGRANVLTF.

V gene TRBV12-3 or TRBV12-4 combines with J gene TRBJ2-1; 12 bases line up with TRBD2. The ends lost 1 base at V and 8 bases at J; junction bases unmatched: 6. The CDR3 loop spans 16 amino acids. DNA of the CDR3: TGTGCCAGCAGTTTAGTACTAGCGGGAGGTACACATGAGCAGTTCTTC. Encoded protein: CASSLVLAGGTHEQFF.

J is TRBJ2-1 and V is TRBV7-2; D is uncertain. From germline, CDR1 is SGHTA and CDR2 FQGNSA. V gave up 5 bases and J gave up 6 bases, with 23 bases separating them. CDR3 length: 17 residues. DNA for the CDR3: TGTGCCAGCAGCCCGGACCCCCTAGTCCGGGCAGTCAATGAGCAGTTCTTC. Protein: CASSPDPLVRAVNEQFF.

This clonotype was recorded only once. V is TRBV27 and J is TRBJ1-5; TRBD1 agrees at 8 bases. The germline V gene encodes CDR1 MNHEY and CDR2 SMNVEV (reference sequence). Unmatched junction bases numbered 5, after V lost 6 bases and J lost 7 bases. CDR3 length: 13 residues. The DNA of the CDR3 is TGTGCCAGCAGATCGACAGGGGAACAGCCCCAGCATTTT. Translation gives CASRSTGEQPQHF.

This chain connects TRBV7-9 to TRBJ2-5, with 9 bases fitting TRBD1. CDR1 and CDR2 (germline): SEHNR, FQNEAQ (reference sequence). The V and J ends lost 3 bases and 5 bases, in that order; junction bases with no gene match: 7. The CDR3 runs to 15 residues. Here the CDR3 reads CASSFEQGARETQYF. DNA for the CDR3: TGTGCCAGCAGCTTTGAACAGGGGGCGAGGGAGACCCAGTACTTC.

The V call is TRBV29-1, the J call TRBJ2-1; D not certain. The germline V and J ends were trimmed by 5 bases and 10 bases, with 12 bases remaining between them. The V gene's germline CDR1 is SQVTM and CDR2 ANQGSEA. The CDR3 sequence is 11 residues long. CDR3 amino acids: CSVQERYEQFF. The CDR3, as DNA: TGCAGCGTTCAGGAGAGGTACGAGCAGTTCTTC.

In its sample, this clonotype was seen a few times. The chain recombines TRBV20-1 with TRBJ1-1; D uncertain. V was clipped by 2 bases and J by 4 bases, with 8 bases between them. CDR3 length: 12 residues. Germline values: CDR1 DFQATT, CDR2 SNEGSKA (reference sequence). The CDR3 coding sequence is TGCAGTGCTAGATCCGGGTTCACTGAAGCTTTCTTT. Encoded protein: CSARSGFTEAFF.

This clonotype turned up a few times. V is TRBV6-5 and J is TRBJ1-2; D gene ambiguous. The CDR3 runs 13 residues. From germline, CDR1 is MNHEY and CDR2 SVGAGI. V lost 2 bases and J lost 3, with 7 bases in between. DNA of the CDR3: TGTGCCAGCAGTTACGGTGACTACTATGGCTACACCTTC. Translated, it gives CASSYGDYYGYTF.

V is TRBV7-2 and J is TRBJ1-2, with D tentatively TRBD1 (6 bases). The V gene's germline CDR1 is SGHTA and CDR2 FQGNSA. V dropped 3 bases and J dropped 5 bases, with 19 bases sitting between them. This CDR3 is built from 16 residues. CDR3 protein: CASSFSRGTASYGYTF. For the CDR3, the DNA is TGTGCCAGCAGCTTTTCCAGGGGCACGGCGAGTTATGGCTACACCTTC.

This clonotype was seen a few times. This sequence joins TRBV29-1 and TRBJ2-3, with D perhaps TRBD1 or TRBD2 (5 bases each). This CDR3 contains 14 residues. V was clipped by 7 bases and J by 0 bases, with 14 bases between them. Germline V gives CDR1 SQVTM, CDR2 ANQGSEA. CDR3 DNA: TGCAGCGGAGACCGGGACGTCAGCACAGATACGCAGTATTTT. This encodes CSGDRDVSTDTQYF.

This chain uses TRBV6-2 or TRBV6-3 with TRBJ2-5; TRBD1 agrees at 9 bases. The J call may be mistaken, given a closer DNA end match to TRBJ2-7. CDR3 length: 12 residues. Germline V gene sequence: CDR1 MNHEY, CDR2 SVGEGT. As DNA, the CDR3 is TGTGCCAGCCTGGACAGGGGAAGCGAGCAGTACTTC. Its translation is CASLDRGSEQYF.

In regard to this clonotype: This may stem from a read error, because a much larger clone lies one nucleotide away. The chain joins TRBV9 to TRBJ2-5; no definite D call. The CDR3 sequence is 15 residues long. Trimming cost V 0 bases and J 4 bases, with 13 bases left between them. CDR1 SGDLS and CDR2 YYNGEE come from the germline V gene. The CDR3 region is CASSVGKATRETQYF. CDR3 nucleotides: TGTGCCAGCAGCGTAGGCAAAGCCACCCGAGAGACCCAGTACTTC. The variable domain in full, completed from reference TRBV9 and TRBJ2-5, reads DSGVTQTPKHLITATGQRVTLRCSPRSGDLSVYWYQQSLDQGLQFLIQYYNGEERAKGNILERFSAQQFPDLHSELNLSSLELGDSALYFCASSVGKATRETQYFGPGTRLLVL.

The chain couples TRBV5-6 to TRBJ2-6; D might be TRBD1 (6 bases). V was trimmed by 10 bases and J by 5 bases, leaving 13 bases between them. Germline V gives CDR1 SGHDT, CDR2 YYEEEE. This CDR3 contains 13 residues. The CDR3 DNA is TGTGCCTCCCACAGGGTCCGGGCCAACGTCCTGACTTTC. Translating it yields CASHRVRANVLTF.

This sequence joins TRBV18 and TRBJ2-5; the match to TRBD2 covers 10 bases. The CDR3 contains 14 residues. Germline CDR1 and CDR2: KGHSH and LQKENI. The ends lost 5 bases at V and 11 bases at J; junction bases unmatched: 11. The CDR3 reads CASSFGTSDYGQYF. The CDR3 DNA is TGTGCCAGCTCATTCGGGACTAGCGACTACGGGCAGTACTTC.

The V call is TRBV4-3, the J call TRBJ2-1; TRBD2 matches 7 bases. V lost 3 bases and J lost 1; bases outside the gene matches: 9. The CDR3 length is 17 residues. The V gene's germline CDR1 is LGHNA and CDR2 YSLEER. As DNA, the CDR3 is TGCGCCAGCAGCCAGGAGAGCGGGATCGAGTCCTACAATGAGCAGTTCTTC. It specifies CASSQESGIESYNEQFF.

On this clonotype: Germline and junction disagree at one end, which may indicate a read error. The rearrangement uses TRBV10-3 and TRBJ2-3; 10 bases agree with TRBD2. The CDR3 runs 13 residues. Germline V lookup: CDR1 ENHRY, CDR2 SYGVKD. This CDR3 reads CATGTSEGDTRYF. CDR3 bases: TGTGCCACCGGGACTAGCGAGGGAGATACGCGGTATTTT.

There are a few counts of this clonotype. The gene calls are TRBV7-2 and TRBJ2-7; 9 positions match TRBD1. V shed 5 bases and J 6 bases; nucleotides not matched to a gene: 17. Per the germline V gene, CDR1 is SGHTA and CDR2 is FQGNSA. CDR3 length: 17 amino acids. CDR3 sequence (DNA): TGTGCCAGCAGCCGCTCTGGGCTTAAGACAGGGGGACTCGAGCAGTACTTC. Protein product: CASSRSGLKTGGLEQYF.

This chain connects TRBV20-1 to TRBJ2-5; D call uncertain. The J call could be wrong; TRBJ2-7 is a better fit for the DNA end. CDR1 and CDR2 from the germline V gene are DFQATT and SNEGSKA (reference sequence). CDR3 length: 14 residues. The DNA of the CDR3 is TGCAGTGCTAAAATCCCCTTCCCAGCCTACGAGCAGTACTTC. Its protein is CSAKIPFPAYEQYF.